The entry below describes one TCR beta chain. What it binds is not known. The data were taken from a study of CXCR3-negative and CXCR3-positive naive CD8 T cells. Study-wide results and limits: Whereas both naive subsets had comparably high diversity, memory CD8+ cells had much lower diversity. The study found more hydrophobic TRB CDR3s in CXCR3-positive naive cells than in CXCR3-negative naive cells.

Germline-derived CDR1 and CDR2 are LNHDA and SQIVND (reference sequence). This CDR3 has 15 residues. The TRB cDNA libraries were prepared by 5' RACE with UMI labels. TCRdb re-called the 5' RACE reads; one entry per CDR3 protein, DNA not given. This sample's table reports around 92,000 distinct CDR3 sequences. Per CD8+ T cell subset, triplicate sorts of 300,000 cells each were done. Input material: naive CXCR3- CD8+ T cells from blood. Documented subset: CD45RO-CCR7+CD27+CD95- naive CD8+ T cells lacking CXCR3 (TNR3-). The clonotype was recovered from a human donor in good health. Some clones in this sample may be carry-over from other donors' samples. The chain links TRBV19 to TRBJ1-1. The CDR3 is CASSILSGRNTEAFF.